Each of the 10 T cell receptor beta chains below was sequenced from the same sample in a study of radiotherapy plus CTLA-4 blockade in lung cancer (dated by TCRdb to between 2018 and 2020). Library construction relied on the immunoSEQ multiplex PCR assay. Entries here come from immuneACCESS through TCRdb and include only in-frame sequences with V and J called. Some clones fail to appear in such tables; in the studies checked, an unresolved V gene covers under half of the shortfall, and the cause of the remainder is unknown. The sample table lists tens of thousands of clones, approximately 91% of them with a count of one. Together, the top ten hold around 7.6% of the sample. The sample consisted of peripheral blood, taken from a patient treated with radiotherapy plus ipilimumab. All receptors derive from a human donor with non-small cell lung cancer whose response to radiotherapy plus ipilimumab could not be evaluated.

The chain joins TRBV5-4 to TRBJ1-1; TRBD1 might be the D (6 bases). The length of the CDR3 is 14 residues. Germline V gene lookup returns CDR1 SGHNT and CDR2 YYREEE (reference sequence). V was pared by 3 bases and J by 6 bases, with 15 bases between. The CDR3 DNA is TGTGCCAGCAGCTCCCCCCAGGGGAGTGCTGAAGCTTTCTTT. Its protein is CASSSPQGSAEAFF.

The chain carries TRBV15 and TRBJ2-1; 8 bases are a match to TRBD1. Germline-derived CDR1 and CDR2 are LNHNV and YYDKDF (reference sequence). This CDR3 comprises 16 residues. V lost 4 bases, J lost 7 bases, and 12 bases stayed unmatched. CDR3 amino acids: CATSMQGALWANEQFF. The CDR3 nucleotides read TGTGCCACCAGCATGCAGGGGGCCCTTTGGGCAAATGAGCAGTTCTTC. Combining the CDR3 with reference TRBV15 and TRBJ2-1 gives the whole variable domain DAMVIQNPRYQVTQFGKPVTLSCSQTLNHNVMYWYQQKSSQAPKLLFHYYDKDFNNEADTPDNFQSRRPNTSFCFLDIRSPGLGDTAMYLCATSMQGALWANEQFFGPGTRLTVL.

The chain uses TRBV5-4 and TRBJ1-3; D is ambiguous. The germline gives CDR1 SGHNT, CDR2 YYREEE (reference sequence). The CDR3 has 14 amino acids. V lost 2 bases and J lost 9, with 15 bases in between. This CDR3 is CASSFGSLAGTIYF. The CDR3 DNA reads TGTGCCAGCAGCTTCGGCTCTTTAGCGGGCACCATATATTTT.

DNA for the CDR3: TGTGCCAGCAGCGCGCTAGCGGGGGGTTATGAGACCCAGTACTTC. It yields the protein CASSALAGGYETQYF. The chain combines TRBV7-6 with TRBJ2-5; 11 bases line up with TRBD2. This CDR3 has 15 amino acids. Germline-derived CDR1 and CDR2 are SGHVS and FNYEAQ. The ends lost 5 bases at V and 5 bases at J; junction bases unmatched: 7.

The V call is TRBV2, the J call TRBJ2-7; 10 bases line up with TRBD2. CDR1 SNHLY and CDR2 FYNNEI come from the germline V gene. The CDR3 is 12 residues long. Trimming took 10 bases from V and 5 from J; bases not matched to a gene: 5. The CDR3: CATQTSGHEQYF. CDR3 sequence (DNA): TGTGCCACCCAGACTAGCGGGCACGAGCAGTACTTC.

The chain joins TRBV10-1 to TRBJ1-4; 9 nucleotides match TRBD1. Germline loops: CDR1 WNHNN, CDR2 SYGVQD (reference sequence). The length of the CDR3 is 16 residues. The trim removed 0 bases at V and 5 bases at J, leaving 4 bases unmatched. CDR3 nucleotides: TGCGCCAGCAGTGAGTCGGGACAGGGCAGGAATGAAAAACTGTTTTTT. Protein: CASSESGQGRNEKLFF.

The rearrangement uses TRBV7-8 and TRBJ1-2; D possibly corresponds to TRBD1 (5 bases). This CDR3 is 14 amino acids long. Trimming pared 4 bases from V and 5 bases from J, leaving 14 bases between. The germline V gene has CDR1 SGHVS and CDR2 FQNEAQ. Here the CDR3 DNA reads TGTGCCAGCAGCTCCACCGGAGGGGTTTATGGCTACACCTTC. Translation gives CASSSTGGVYGYTF.

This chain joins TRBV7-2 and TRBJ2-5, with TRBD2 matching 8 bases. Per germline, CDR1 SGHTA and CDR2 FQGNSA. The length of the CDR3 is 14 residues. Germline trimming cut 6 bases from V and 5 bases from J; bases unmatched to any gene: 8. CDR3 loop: CASRLGGALETQYF. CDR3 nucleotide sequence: TGTGCCAGCAGGCTCGGGGGGGCCCTGGAGACCCAGTACTTC.

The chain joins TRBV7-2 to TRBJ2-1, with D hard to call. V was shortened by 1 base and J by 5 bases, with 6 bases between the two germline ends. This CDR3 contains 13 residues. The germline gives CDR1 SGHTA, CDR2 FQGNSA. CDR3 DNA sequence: TGTGCCAGCAGCTTAGGGCAGAACAATGAGCAGTTCTTC. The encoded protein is CASSLGQNNEQFF.

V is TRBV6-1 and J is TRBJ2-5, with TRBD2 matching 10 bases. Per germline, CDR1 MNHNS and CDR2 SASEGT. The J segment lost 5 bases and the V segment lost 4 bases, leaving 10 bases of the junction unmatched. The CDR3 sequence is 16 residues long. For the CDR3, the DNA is TGTGCCAGCAGTGCGAGCGGGGGGGTCCTGAGTGAGACCCAGTACTTC. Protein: CASSASGGVLSETQYF.